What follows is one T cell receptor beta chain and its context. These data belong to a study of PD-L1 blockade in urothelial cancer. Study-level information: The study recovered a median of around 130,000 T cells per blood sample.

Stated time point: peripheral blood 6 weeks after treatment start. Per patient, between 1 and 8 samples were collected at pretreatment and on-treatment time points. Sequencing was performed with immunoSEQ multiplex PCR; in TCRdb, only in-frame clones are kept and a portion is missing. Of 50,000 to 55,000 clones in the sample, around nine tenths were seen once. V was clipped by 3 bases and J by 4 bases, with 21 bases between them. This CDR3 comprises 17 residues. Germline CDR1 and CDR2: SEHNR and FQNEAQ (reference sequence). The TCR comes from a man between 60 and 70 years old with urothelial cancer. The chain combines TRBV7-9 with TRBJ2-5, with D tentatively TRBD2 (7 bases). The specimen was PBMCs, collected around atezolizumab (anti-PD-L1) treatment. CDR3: CASSFRGGGPEGETQYF. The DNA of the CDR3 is TGTGCCAGCAGCTTCCGAGGGGGGGGGCCCGAAGGAGAGACCCAGTACTTC.